This TCR beta chain was documented in a study of T cell responses to AZD1222 COVID-19 vaccine. The protocol was immunoSEQ multiplex PCR, while the TCRdb copy is restricted to in-frame clones and leaves out a portion. The sample contains under 200,000 clones, around nine tenths of which appear only once. Source: peripheral blood, taken 28 days after the second AZD1222 dose. This sequence was found in an adult who received the AZD1222 COVID-19 vaccine.

The CDR3 nucleotides are TGTGCCAGCAGTCCAAACTCAGGGGCGGCTCAGCCCCAGCATTTT. Translating gives CASSPNSGAAQPQHF. The chain has TRBV27 and TRBJ1-5, with TRBD1 as a possible D gene (6 bases). V lost 5 bases, J lost 6 bases, and 17 bases lay in between. The CDR3 totals 15 residues. CDR1 is MNHEY and CDR2 is SMNVEV in the germline V gene (reference sequence).